This entry features one TCR beta chain sequence. As yet, its antigen is unknown. This sample was taken from a study of OX40 agonist ivuxolimab in advanced cancers. The overall study: Patients received ivuxolimab, an intravenous treatment, every 2 weeks at 0.01 to 10 mg/kg.

Study outcomes and limitations: Antigen targets of the expanded peripheral T cells went undetermined.

The CDR3 spans 16 residues. In germline, CDR1 is SGHTA, CDR2 FQGNSA. With 1 base clipped from V and 2 bases from J, the junction kept 5 bases outside the gene matches. Sampling of blood occurred at baseline, cycle 4 day 1, and cycle 7 day 1. The table came from immunoSEQ multiplex PCR; TCRdb's copy has only in-frame clones and leaves some out. The sample yields roughly 70,000 clones, roughly 85% seen once. The J gene is TRBJ1-2, the V gene TRBV7-2; 9 bases align to TRBD1. The clonotype originates from an adult with an advanced solid tumor such as melanoma, head and neck, liver or kidney cancer. Here the sequenced sample was CD4+ or CD8+ T cells sorted from blood, taken in a trial of the OX40 agonist ivuxolimab. The CDR3 loop is CASSLGGQGSNYGYTF. CDR3 DNA sequence: TGTGCCAGCAGCTTAGGTGGACAGGGGTCAAACTATGGCTACACCTTC.